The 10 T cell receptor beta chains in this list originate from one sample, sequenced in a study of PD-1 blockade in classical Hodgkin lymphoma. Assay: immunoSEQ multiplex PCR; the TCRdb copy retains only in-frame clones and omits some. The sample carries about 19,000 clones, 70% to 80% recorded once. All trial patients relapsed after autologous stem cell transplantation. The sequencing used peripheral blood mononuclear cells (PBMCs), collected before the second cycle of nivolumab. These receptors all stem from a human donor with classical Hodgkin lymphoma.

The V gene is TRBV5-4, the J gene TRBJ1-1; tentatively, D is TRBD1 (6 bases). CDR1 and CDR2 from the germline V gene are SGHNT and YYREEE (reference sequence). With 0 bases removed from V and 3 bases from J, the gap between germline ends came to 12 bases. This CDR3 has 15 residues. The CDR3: CASSLAGGRDTEAFF. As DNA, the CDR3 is TGTGCCAGCAGCTTGGCCGGGGGGCGAGACACTGAAGCTTTCTTT.

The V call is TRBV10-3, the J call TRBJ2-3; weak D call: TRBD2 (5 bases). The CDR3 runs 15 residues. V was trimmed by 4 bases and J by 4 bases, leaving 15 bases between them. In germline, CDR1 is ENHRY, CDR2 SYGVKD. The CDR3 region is CAISADPGLSDTQYF. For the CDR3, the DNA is TGTGCCATCAGTGCTGACCCGGGGTTGTCAGATACGCAGTATTTT.

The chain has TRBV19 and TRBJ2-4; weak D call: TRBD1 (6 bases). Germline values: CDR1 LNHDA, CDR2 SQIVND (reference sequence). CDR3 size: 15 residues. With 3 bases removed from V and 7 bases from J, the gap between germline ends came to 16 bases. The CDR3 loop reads CASSIMDSEINIQYF. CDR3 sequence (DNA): TGTGCCAGTAGTATCATGGACAGCGAAATTAACATTCAGTACTTC.

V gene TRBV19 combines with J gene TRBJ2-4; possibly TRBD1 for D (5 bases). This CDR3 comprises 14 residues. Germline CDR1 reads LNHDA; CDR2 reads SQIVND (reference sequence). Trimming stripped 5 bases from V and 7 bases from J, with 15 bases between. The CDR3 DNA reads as TGTGCCAGTAGTGTCCCAGAAGGGGCTAACATTCAGTACTTC. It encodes CASSVPEGANIQYF.

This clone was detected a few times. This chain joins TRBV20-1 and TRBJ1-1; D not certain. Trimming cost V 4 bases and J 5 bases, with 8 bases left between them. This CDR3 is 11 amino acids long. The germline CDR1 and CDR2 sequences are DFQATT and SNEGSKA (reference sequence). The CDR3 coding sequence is TGCAGTGCTATTGGTCAGACTGAAGCTTTCTTT. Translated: CSAIGQTEAFF.

CDR3 bases: TGTGCCAGCAGTAGGGGAATGCGGAATGAAAAACTGTTTTTT. This codes for CASSRGMRNEKLFF. The rearrangement joins TRBV28 to TRBJ1-4; D possibly corresponds to TRBD1 (5 bases). This CDR3 comprises 14 residues. The germline V and J ends were trimmed by 5 bases and 5 bases, with 12 bases remaining between them. Germline assignment: CDR1 MDHEN and CDR2 SYDVKM.

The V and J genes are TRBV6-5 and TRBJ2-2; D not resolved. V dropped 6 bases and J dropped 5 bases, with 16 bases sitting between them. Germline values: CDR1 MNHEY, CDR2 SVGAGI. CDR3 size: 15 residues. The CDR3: CASSYLIGKTGELFF. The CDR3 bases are TGTGCCAGCAGCTACCTCATTGGTAAAACCGGGGAGCTGTTTTTT.

The CDR3 spells CASSDQADRAHNSPLHF. The CDR3 DNA sequence: TGTGCCAGCAGCGATCAAGCGGACAGGGCACATAATTCACCCCTCCACTTT. The chain links TRBV5-6 to TRBJ1-6; 8 bases are shared with TRBD1. The CDR3 spans 17 residues. CDR1 and CDR2 from the germline V gene are SGHDT and YYEEEE. Germline trimming cut 4 bases from V and 5 bases from J; bases unmatched to any gene: 11.

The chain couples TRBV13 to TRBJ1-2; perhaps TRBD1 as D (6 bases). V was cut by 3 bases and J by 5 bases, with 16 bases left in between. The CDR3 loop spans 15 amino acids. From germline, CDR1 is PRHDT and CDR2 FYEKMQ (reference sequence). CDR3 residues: CASSLGAGTEYGYTF. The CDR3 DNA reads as TGTGCCAGCAGCTTGGGGGCCGGGACCGAGTATGGCTACACCTTC. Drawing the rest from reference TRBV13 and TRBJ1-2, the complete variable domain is AAGVIQSPRHLIKEKRETATLKCYPIPRHDTVYWYQQGPGQDPQFLISFYEKMQSDKGSIPDRFSAQQFSDYHSELNMSSLELGDSALYFCASSLGAGTEYGYTFGSGTRLTVV.

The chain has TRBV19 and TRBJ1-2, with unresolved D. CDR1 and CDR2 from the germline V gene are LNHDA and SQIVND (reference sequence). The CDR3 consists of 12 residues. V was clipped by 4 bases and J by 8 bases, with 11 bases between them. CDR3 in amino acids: CASSSRERGYTF. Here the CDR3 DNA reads TGTGCCAGTAGTAGTAGGGAGCGGGGCTACACCTTC.